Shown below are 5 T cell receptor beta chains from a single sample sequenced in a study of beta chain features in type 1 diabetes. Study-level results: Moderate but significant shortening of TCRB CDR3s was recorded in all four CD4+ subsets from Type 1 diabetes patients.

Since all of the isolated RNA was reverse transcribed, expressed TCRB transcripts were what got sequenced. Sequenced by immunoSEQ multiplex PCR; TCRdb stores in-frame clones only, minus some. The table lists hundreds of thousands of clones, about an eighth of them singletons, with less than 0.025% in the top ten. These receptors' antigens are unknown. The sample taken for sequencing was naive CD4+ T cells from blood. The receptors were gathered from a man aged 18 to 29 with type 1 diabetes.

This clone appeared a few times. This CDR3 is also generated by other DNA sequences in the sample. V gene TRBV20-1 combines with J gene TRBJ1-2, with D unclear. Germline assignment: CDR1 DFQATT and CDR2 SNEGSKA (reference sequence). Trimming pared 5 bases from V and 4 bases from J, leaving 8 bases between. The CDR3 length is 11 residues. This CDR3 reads CSAEGGYGYTF. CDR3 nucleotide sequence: TGCAGTGCTGAGGGAGGCTATGGCTACACCTTC.

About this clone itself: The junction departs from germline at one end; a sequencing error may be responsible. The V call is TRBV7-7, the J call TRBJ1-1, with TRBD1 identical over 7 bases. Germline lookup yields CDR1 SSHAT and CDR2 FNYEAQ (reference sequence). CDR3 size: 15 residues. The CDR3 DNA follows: TGTGCTAGCAGCTTAGGGCAGGGGGATCCCACTGAAGCTTTCTTT. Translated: CASSLGQGDPTEAFF.

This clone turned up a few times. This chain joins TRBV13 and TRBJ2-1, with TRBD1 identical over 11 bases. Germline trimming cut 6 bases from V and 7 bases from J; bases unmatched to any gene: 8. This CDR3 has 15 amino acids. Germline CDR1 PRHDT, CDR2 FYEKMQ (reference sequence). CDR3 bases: TGTGCCAGCAGTCTCGAGGACAGGGGGCGGAATGAGCAGTTCTTC. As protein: CASSLEDRGRNEQFF.

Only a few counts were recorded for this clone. CDR3 nucleotide sequence: TGTGCCAGCGTCCGGGACTTTGCTACAGATACGCAGTATTTT. Encoded protein: CASVRDFATDTQYF. V usage is TRBV2 and J usage is TRBJ2-3; possible D gene TRBD2, 6 bases. This CDR3 has 14 amino acids. Germline assignment: CDR1 SNHLY and CDR2 FYNNEI. Trimming cost V 8 bases and J 3 bases, with 15 bases left between them.

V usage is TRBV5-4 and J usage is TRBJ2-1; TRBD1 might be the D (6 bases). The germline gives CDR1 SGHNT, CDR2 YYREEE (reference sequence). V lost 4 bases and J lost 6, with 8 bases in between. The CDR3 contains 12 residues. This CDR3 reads CASSLDSNEQFF. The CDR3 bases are TGTGCCAGCAGCCTGGACAGCAATGAGCAGTTCTTC.